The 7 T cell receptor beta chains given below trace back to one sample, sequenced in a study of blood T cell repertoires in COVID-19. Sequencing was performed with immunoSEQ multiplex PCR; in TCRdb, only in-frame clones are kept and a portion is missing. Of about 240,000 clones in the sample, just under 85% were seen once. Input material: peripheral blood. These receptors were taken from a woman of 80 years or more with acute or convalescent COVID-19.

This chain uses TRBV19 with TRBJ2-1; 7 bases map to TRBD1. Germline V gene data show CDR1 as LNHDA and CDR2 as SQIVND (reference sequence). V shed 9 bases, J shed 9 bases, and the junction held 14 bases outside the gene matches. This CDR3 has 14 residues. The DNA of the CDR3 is TGTGCCAGCGCTTTGAGAGACAGGGCTACTGAGCAGTTCTTC. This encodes CASALRDRATEQFF.

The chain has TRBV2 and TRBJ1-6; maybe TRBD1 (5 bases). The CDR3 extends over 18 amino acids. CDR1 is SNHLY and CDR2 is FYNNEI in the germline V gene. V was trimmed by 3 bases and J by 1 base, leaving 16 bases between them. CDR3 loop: CASSDPPGGFSYNSPLHF. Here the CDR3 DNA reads TGTGCCAGCAGTGACCCCCCGGGGGGTTTTTCCTATAATTCACCCCTCCACTTT.

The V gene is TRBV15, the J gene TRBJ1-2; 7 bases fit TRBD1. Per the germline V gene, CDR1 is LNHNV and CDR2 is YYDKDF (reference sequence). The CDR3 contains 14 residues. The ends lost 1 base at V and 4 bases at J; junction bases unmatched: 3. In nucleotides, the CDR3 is TGTGCCACCAGCAGAGTTGGACAGGTCTATGGCTACACCTTC. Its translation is CATSRVGQVYGYTF.

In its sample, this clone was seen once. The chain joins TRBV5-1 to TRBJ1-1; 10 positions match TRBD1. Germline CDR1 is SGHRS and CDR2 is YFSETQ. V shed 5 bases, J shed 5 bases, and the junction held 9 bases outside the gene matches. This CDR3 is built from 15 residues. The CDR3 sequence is CASSSKTGGQTEAFF. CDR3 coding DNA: TGCGCCAGCAGTTCCAAGACAGGGGGCCAAACTGAAGCTTTCTTT.

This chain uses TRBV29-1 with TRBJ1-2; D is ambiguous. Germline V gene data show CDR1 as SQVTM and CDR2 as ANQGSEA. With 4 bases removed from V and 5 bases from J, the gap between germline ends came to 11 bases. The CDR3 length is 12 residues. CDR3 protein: CSVAAGSYGYTF. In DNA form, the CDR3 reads TGCAGCGTTGCGGCGGGATCGTATGGCTACACCTTC.

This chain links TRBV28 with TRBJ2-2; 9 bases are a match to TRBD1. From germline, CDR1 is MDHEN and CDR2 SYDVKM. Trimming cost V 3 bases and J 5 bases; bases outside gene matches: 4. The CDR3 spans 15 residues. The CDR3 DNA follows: TGTGCCAGCAGTTTGCCCGGGACAGGGACCGGGGAGCTGTTTTTT. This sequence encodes CASSLPGTGTGELFF.

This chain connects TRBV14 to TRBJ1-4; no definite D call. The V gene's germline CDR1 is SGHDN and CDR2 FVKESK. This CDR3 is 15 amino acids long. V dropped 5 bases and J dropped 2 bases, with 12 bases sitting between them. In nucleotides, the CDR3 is TGTGCCAGCAGCAAAGGCGGGAACACTAATGAAAAACTGTTTTTT. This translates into CASSKGGNTNEKLFF.